This entry lists 26 T cell receptor beta chains sequenced from one sample in a study of blood T cell repertoires in COVID-19 (dated by TCRdb to the early 2020s). Receptor amplification or capture employed the immunoSEQ multiplex PCR assay. What TCRdb holds here is the immuneACCESS table cut down to in-frame rearrangements. Part of the clones is not present; checked against another copy, under half of the missing clones reflect an unresolved V gene, and the others are unexplained. The sample table contains about 120,000 clones; only one count was recorded for 74% of them. The ten top clones hold approximately 5.7% of the sample. The sequencing sample was made of peripheral blood. These receptors were obtained from a man aged 55-75 years with acute or convalescent COVID-19.

The chain carries TRBV9 and TRBJ1-4; a possible D gene is TRBD1 (5 bases). Germline CDR1 SGDLS, CDR2 YYNGEE. This CDR3 is built from 16 residues. Trimming shortened V by 1 base and J by 0 bases, and 10 bases separated the two germline ends. This chain's CDR3 is CASSVIGDATNEKLFF. The CDR3 DNA reads as TGTGCCAGCAGCGTAATAGGGGATGCAACTAATGAAAAACTGTTTTTT.

The V gene is TRBV6-5, the J gene TRBJ1-2; no reliable D call. The CDR3 sequence is 13 residues long. The germline gives CDR1 MNHEY, CDR2 SVGAGI. With 6 bases removed from V and 0 bases from J, the gap between germline ends came to 8 bases. CDR3 nucleotides: TGTGCCAGCAGGGTAGATCCTAACTATGGCTACACCTTC. It encodes CASRVDPNYGYTF.

In the case of this clone: A much larger clone lies a single base off, so this may be a read error. The gene calls are TRBV7-7 and TRBJ2-2; D unresolved. Germline-derived CDR1 and CDR2 are SSHAT and FNYEAQ (reference sequence). Trimming took 5 bases from V and 1 from J, leaving 2 bases between them. This CDR3 has 12 amino acids. The DNA of the CDR3 is TGTGCCAGCAGCCGGAACACCGGGGAGCTGTTTTTT. Translated: CASSRNTGELFF.

This chain joins TRBV18 and TRBJ1-6; TRBD1 matches 8 bases. Germline CDR1 KGHSH, CDR2 LQKENI. The CDR3 is 14 residues long. Germline trimming cut 3 bases from V and 10 bases from J; bases unmatched to any gene: 5. CDR3 nucleotides: TGTGCCAGCTCACCCACTGACAGGGGATCACCCCTCCACTTT. Translation: CASSPTDRGSPLHF.

This chain links TRBV21-1 with TRBJ1-1; the table gives TRBD1 as D, unverified against the DNA. TRBV21-1 is a pseudogene segment. The CDR3 is made up of 14 amino acids. CDR3 sequence: CASSNRQPNTEAFF. As DNA, the CDR3 is TGTGCCAGCAGCAATCGACAACCGAACACTGAAGCTTTCTTT.

The J gene is TRBJ2-7, the V gene TRBV30; 9 bases are shared with TRBD2. This CDR3 contains 13 residues. J lost 5 bases, V lost 5 bases, and 7 bases had no gene match. The V gene's germline CDR1 is GTSNPN and CDR2 SVGIG (reference sequence). The CDR3 loop is CAWAKSGGNEQYF. The CDR3 region has the DNA TGTGCCTGGGCGAAAAGCGGGGGGAACGAGCAGTACTTC.

This chain connects TRBV2 to TRBJ2-3; D ambiguous. V shed 4 bases and J shed 5 bases, with 13 bases lying between them. Germline V gene lookup returns CDR1 SNHLY and CDR2 FYNNEI. This CDR3 region has 14 residues. This CDR3 reads CASSAGYEIDTQYF. CDR3 in DNA: TGTGCCAGCAGTGCAGGTTATGAAATAGATACGCAGTATTTT.

The V gene is TRBV4-2, the J gene TRBJ2-3, with 9 bases matching TRBD2. V lost 0 bases to trimming and J lost 3 bases; unmatched junction nucleotides: 7. CDR1 and CDR2 from the germline V gene are LGHNA and YNFKEQ. The CDR3 is 17 residues long. The CDR3: CASSQDPGLASTDTQYF. In DNA form, the CDR3 reads TGTGCCAGCAGCCAAGACCCGGGACTAGCCTCTACAGATACGCAGTATTTT.

The V and J genes are TRBV7-9 and TRBJ2-1; the match to TRBD2 covers 11 bases. The CDR3 covers 16 residues. With V trimmed by 7 bases and J by 0 bases, 5 bases remained unmatched. Germline V gene lookup returns CDR1 SEHNR and CDR2 FQNEAQ (reference sequence). As DNA, the CDR3 is TGTGCCAGCAAACCAACTAGCGGGAGCTCCTACAATGAGCAGTTCTTC. Its translation is CASKPTSGSSYNEQFF.

The chain combines TRBV3-1 (or the pseudogene TRBV3-2) with TRBJ2-5; TRBD1 matches at 7 bases. CDR3 length: 14 amino acids. From germline, CDR1 is LGHDT and CDR2 YNNKEL (reference sequence). V lost 4 bases, J lost 1 base, and 3 bases stayed unmatched. CDR3 sequence: CASSPTGIQETQYF. CDR3 DNA sequence: TGTGCCAGCAGCCCGACAGGGATCCAAGAGACCCAGTACTTC.

This clone was counted between two and nine times. The chain links TRBV3-1 (or the pseudogene TRBV3-2) to TRBJ2-7; 10 nucleotides agree with TRBD1. This CDR3 comprises 18 residues. The ends lost 3 bases at V and 0 bases at J; junction bases unmatched: 11. The V gene's germline CDR1 is LGHDT and CDR2 YNNKEL (reference sequence). CDR3 sequence reads: CASSQPGQGKRYSYEQYF. CDR3 coding DNA: TGTGCCAGCAGCCAGCCGGGACAGGGGAAACGGTACTCCTACGAGCAGTACTTC.

V and J are TRBV11-1 and TRBJ1-4; 7 nucleotides line up with TRBD1. The germline V gene encodes CDR1 SGHAT and CDR2 FQDESV (reference sequence). The CDR3 has 15 residues. The V gene end was trimmed by 5 bases and the J gene end by 6 bases; junction bases not matched to a gene: 9. As DNA, the CDR3 is TGTGCCAGCAGCCCCCGACAGGGACGCGATGAAAAACTGTTTTTT. Amino acids: CASSPRQGRDEKLFF. Variable domain in full (rest from reference TRBV11-1 and TRBJ1-4): EAEVAQSPRYKITEKSQAVAFWCDPISGHATLYWYRQILGQGPELLVQFQDESVVDDSQLPKDRFSAERLKGVDSTLKIQPAELGDSAMYLCASSPRQGRDEKLFFGSGTQLSVL.

This clone was detected only a few times. V usage is TRBV19 and J usage is TRBJ2-3, with D possibly matching TRBD1 (5 bases). Germline V lookup: CDR1 LNHDA, CDR2 SQIVND (reference sequence). This CDR3 is built from 17 residues. Trimming stripped 3 bases from V and 3 bases from J, with 19 bases between. The CDR3 sequence: CASSMGMGLGYTDTQYF. The DNA of the CDR3 is TGTGCCAGTAGTATGGGGATGGGGCTAGGGTATACAGATACGCAGTATTTT.

The rearrangement joins TRBV9 to TRBJ2-4; 7 bases agree with TRBD1. Unmatched junction bases numbered 9, after V lost 3 bases and J lost 9 bases. Germline CDR1 is SGDLS and CDR2 is YYNGEE. CDR3 length equals 14 residues. CDR3 protein: CASSASRGPGIQYF. CDR3 DNA sequence: TGTGCCAGCAGCGCTAGTAGGGGGCCGGGCATTCAGTACTTC.

This clone has a handful of counts. The same CDR3 arises from other DNA sequences in this sample as well. The chain has TRBV19 and TRBJ1-1, with 7 bases identical to TRBD1. The CDR3 totals 12 residues. Germline V gene sequence: CDR1 LNHDA, CDR2 SQIVND (reference sequence). The trim removed 8 bases at V and 2 bases at J, leaving 2 bases unmatched. CDR3 amino acids: CASRTGNTEAFF. CDR3 nucleotides: TGTGCCAGTCGGACAGGCAACACTGAAGCTTTCTTT.

The rearrangement links TRBV21-1 to TRBJ2-6; no DNA check was done on the table's D call, TRBD1. TRBV21-1 is given as a pseudogene. The CDR3 is made up of 18 amino acids. The CDR3 protein is CASSKEGTPSSGANVLTF. The CDR3 nucleotides are TGTGCCAGCAGCAAAGAAGGGACACCCAGCTCTGGGGCCAACGTCCTGACTTTC.

This clone was counted many times. The chain links TRBV12-3 or TRBV12-4 to TRBJ1-1; 8 positions match TRBD1. V lost 6 bases to trimming and J lost 5 bases; unmatched junction nucleotides: 5. The CDR3 covers 13 residues. CDR3 coding DNA: TGTGCCAGCAGCACGGACAGGGTTACTGAAGCTTTCTTT. The encoded protein is CASSTDRVTEAFF.

This sequence joins TRBV5-1 and TRBJ1-1, with 9 bases aligning to TRBD1. V gave up 1 base and J gave up 1 base; unmatched junction bases: 2. The CDR3 has 15 residues. Per the germline V gene, CDR1 is SGHRS and CDR2 is YFSETQ. In DNA form, the CDR3 reads TGCGCCAGCAGCTTGATGGGACAGGGGAACACTGAAGCTTTCTTT. This sequence encodes CASSLMGQGNTEAFF.

The CDR3 DNA sequence: TGTGCCAGCAGCGCTCGATACAGGGACAGTGAAGCTTTCTTT. This translates into CASSARYRDSEAFF. The chain joins TRBV9 to TRBJ1-1; 7 nucleotides match TRBD1. This CDR3 spans 14 amino acids. Germline trimming cut 3 bases from V and 7 bases from J; bases unmatched to any gene: 9. The germline gives CDR1 SGDLS, CDR2 YYNGEE.

This clone came up once. The J gene is TRBJ1-6, the V gene TRBV30, with 12 nucleotides matching TRBD1. Germline CDR1 reads GTSNPN; CDR2 reads SVGIG (reference sequence). CDR3 length equals 16 residues. Trimming cost V 3 bases and J 10 bases; bases outside gene matches: 10. The CDR3 spells CAWRPGQGAGGSPLHF. The CDR3 DNA sequence: TGTGCCTGGAGGCCGGGACAGGGGGCCGGGGGGTCACCCCTCCACTTT.

The rearrangement uses TRBV19 and TRBJ1-4, with 7 bases that match TRBD1. V lost 5 bases to trimming and J lost 4 bases; unmatched junction nucleotides: 10. Germline V gives CDR1 LNHDA, CDR2 SQIVND (reference sequence). The CDR3 extends over 16 amino acids. CDR3 region: CASSARRTGFNEKLFF. The CDR3 DNA reads TGTGCCAGTAGTGCCCGTCGGACAGGATTTAATGAAAAACTGTTTTTT.

The chain joins TRBV2 to TRBJ2-4, with D maybe TRBD2 (6 bases). This CDR3 region has 14 residues. Germline V gene sequence: CDR1 SNHLY, CDR2 FYNNEI. V was trimmed by 6 bases and J by 0 bases, leaving 9 bases between them. The CDR3 spells CASSPGLAKNIQYF. CDR3 coding DNA: TGTGCCAGCAGCCCGGGACTAGCCAAAAACATTCAGTACTTC.

This clone was observed a single time. This chain connects TRBV19 to TRBJ1-2; TRBD1 might be the D (5 bases). V lost 7 bases and J lost 5, with 17 bases in between. The CDR3 sequence is 14 residues long. Germline V gene lookup returns CDR1 LNHDA and CDR2 SQIVND (reference sequence). The CDR3 sequence: CASTPGSVMYGYTF. CDR3 DNA: TGTGCCAGTACCCCAGGGTCAGTCATGTATGGCTACACCTTC. Looking up the rest from reference TRBV19 and TRBJ1-2 gives the full variable domain: DGGITQSPKYLFRKEGQNVTLSCEQNLNHDAMYWYRQDPGQGLRLIYYSQIVNDFQKGDIAEGYSVSREKKESFPLTVTSAQKNPTAFYLCASTPGSVMYGYTFGSGTRLTVV.

The rearrangement joins TRBV6-6 to TRBJ2-7; D unclear. Looked up from germline, CDR1 is MNHNY and CDR2 is SVGAGI (reference sequence). The CDR3 consists of 12 residues. V lost 4 bases and J 3 bases, leaving 7 bases between the germline ends. The CDR3: CASSSSVYEQYF. CDR3 bases: TGTGCCAGCAGTTCGTCTGTCTACGAGCAGTACTTC.

CDR3 in amino acids: CASSLTGRVVEAFF. The CDR3 DNA follows: TGTGCCAGCAGTTTAACGGGCAGGGTAGTTGAAGCTTTCTTT. The chain uses TRBV27 and TRBJ1-1, with D perhaps TRBD1 (5 bases). The CDR3 is 14 amino acids. V lost 2 bases and J lost 7, with 14 bases in between. CDR1 is MNHEY, CDR2 SMNVEV, per germline (reference sequence).

The chain uses TRBV2 and TRBJ1-2; D is possibly TRBD1 (5 bases). This CDR3 is built from 14 residues. Trimming cost V 5 bases and J 0 bases, with 10 bases left between them. The germline CDR1 and CDR2 sequences are SNHLY and FYNNEI. The CDR3 spells CASSKGPPNYGYTF. In DNA form, the CDR3 reads TGTGCCAGCAGTAAGGGGCCCCCTAACTATGGCTACACCTTC.